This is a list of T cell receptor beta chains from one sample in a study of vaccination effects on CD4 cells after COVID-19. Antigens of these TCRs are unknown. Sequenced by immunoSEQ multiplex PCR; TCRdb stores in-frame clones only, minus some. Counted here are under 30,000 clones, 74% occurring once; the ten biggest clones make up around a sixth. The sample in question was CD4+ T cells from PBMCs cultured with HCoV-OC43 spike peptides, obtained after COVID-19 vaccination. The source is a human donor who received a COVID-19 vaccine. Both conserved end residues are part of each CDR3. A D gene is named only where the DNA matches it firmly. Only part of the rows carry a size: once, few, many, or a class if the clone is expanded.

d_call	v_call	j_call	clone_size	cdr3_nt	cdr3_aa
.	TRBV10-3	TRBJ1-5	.	TGTGCCATCAGTGCGGGTGTTTCTAATCAGCCCCAGCATTTT	CAISAGVSNQPQHF
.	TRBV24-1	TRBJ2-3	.	TGTGCCACCAGTGGACAAATGGCAGATACGCAGTATTTT	CATSGQMADTQYF
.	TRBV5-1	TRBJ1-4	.	TGCGCCAGCGGATTATGGGCAACTAATGAAAAACTGTTTTTT	CASGLWATNEKLFF
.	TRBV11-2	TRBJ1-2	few	TGTGCCAGCAGCTTAGGACCTCGTAACTATGGCTACACCTTC	CASSLGPRNYGYTF
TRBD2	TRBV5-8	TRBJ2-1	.	TGTGCCAGCAGCTTGGGACGGGAGGGCGCCTCTCGCGATGAGCAGTTCTTC	CASSLGREGASRDEQFF
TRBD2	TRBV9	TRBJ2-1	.	TGTGCCAGCAGCGTAGTCGAAGGGGCGAGACTAGCGGGGGGGCTATTTAATGAGCAGTTCTTC	CASSVVEGARLAGGLFNEQFF
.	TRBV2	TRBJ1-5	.	TGTGCCAGCAGTCGGGGGCAGGGGTTTAATCAGCCCCAGCATTTT	CASSRGQGFNQPQHF
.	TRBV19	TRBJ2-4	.	TGTGCCAGTACCTTCTCCCCGACGGGAGAGGTCATTCAGTACTTC	CASTFSPTGEVIQYF
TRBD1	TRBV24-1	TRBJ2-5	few	TGTGCCACCAGTGACCGACAGGGGGCACAGGAGACCCAGTACTTC	CATSDRQGAQETQYF
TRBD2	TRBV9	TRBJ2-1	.	TGTGCCAGTCAAACCGGGACTAGCACCCATGAGCAGTTCTTC	CASQTGTSTHEQFF
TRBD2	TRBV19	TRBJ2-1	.	TGTGCCAGTAGTAGACTAGCGGGAGGTATCTACAATGAGCAGTTCTTC	CASSRLAGGIYNEQFF